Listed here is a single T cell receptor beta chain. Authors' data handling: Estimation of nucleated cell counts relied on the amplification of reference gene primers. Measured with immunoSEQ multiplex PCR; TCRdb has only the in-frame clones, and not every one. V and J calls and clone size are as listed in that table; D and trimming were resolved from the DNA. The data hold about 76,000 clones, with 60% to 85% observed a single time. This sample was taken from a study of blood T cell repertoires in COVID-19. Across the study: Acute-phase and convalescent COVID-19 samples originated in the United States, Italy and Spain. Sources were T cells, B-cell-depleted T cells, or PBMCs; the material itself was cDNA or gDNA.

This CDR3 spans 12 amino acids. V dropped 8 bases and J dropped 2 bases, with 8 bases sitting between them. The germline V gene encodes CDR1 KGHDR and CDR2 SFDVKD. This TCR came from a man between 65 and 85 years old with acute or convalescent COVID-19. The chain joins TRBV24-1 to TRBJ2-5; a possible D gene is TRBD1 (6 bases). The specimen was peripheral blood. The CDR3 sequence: CATKDRQETQYF. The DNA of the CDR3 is TGTGCCACCAAGGACAGACAAGAGACCCAGTACTTC.